A single sample is the source of the 24 T cell receptor beta chains below, sequenced in a study of vaccination and CD4 T cells after COVID-19. Treatment noted: approximately 9-day PBMC culture with coronavirus spike peptide pools or control peptides (ViraFEST assay). At the Johns Hopkins FTIC core, DNA taken from cultured CD4+ T cells was sequenced by way of the Oncomine TCR Beta short-read assay. A single record per CDR3 protein comes from TCRdb applying MiXCR to the PCR reads. The data contain about 2,700 distinct CDR3 sequences, approximately 25% of them singletons. The antigens these receptors bind are not known. The sample comprised CD4+ T cells from blood, cultured in vitro. These receptors all stem from a human donor who had recovered from COVID-19.

This clonotype counts as large. This chain connects TRBV20-1 to TRBJ1-2; possibly TRBD1 for D (5 bases). The germline V and J ends were trimmed by 3 bases and 7 bases, with 9 bases remaining between them. Germline V lookup: CDR1 DFQATT, CDR2 SNEGSKA (reference sequence). The CDR3 covers 11 residues. In DNA form, the CDR3 reads TGCAGTGCTAGGGCGGGGGTTGGCTACACCTTC. It translates to CSARAGVGYTF.

The chain carries TRBV7-8 and TRBJ2-1; 9 nucleotides line up with TRBD2. The CDR3 covers 18 residues. Germline V lookup: CDR1 SGHVS, CDR2 FQNEAQ. V shed 1 base and J 4 bases; nucleotides not matched to a gene: 11. CDR3 in amino acids: CASSLVIVSSGDYNEQFF. The CDR3, as DNA: TGTGCCAGCAGCTTAGTGATAGTTTCTAGCGGGGATTACAATGAGCAGTTCTTC. Variable domain in full (rest from reference TRBV7-8 and TRBJ2-1): GAGVSQSPRYKVAKRGQDVALRCDPISGHVSLFWYQQALGQGPEFLTYFQNEAQLDKSGLPSDRFFAERPEGSVSTLKIQRTQQEDSAVYLCASSLVIVSSGDYNEQFFGPGTRLTVL.

This rearrangement joins TRBV20-1 to TRBJ2-7, with 12 nucleotides matching TRBD1. Germline V gene lookup returns CDR1 DFQATT and CDR2 SNEGSKA (reference sequence). There are 15 residues in the CDR3. Trimming took 1 base from V and 5 from J; bases not matched to a gene: 6. Here the CDR3 DNA reads TGCAGTGCTAGAGGGGGACAGGGGGCCCGTCACGAGCAGTACTTC. The encoded protein is CSARGGQGARHEQYF.

The chain joins TRBV5-6 to TRBJ2-1; D is unclear. The CDR3 runs 13 residues. Germline V gene sequence: CDR1 SGHDT, CDR2 YYEEEE. Trimming removed 0 bases at V and 8 bases at J, with 9 bases between. CDR3 amino acids: CASSLGREYEQFF. The DNA of the CDR3 is TGTGCCAGCAGCTTGGGTCGTGAGTATGAGCAGTTCTTC.

This clonotype occurred once. This sequence joins TRBV25-1 and TRBJ1-1, with a tentative D call TRBD1 (5 bases). Per the germline V gene, CDR1 is MGHDK and CDR2 is SYGVNS. V was cut by 6 bases and J by 7 bases, with 18 bases left in between. The CDR3 spans 14 residues. The CDR3 reads CASRNTGGGGEAFF. DNA for the CDR3: TGTGCCAGCAGAAACACCGGGGGGGGGGGTGAAGCTTTCTTT.

V and J are TRBV7-2 and TRBJ2-5; no clear D gene. Trimming took 4 bases from V and 5 from J, leaving 11 bases between them. There are 13 residues in the CDR3. From germline, CDR1 is SGHTA and CDR2 FQGNSA. CDR3 DNA sequence: TGTGCCAGCAGCTCCCGCCTGCGGGAGACCCAGTACTTC. Amino acid sequence: CASSSRLRETQYF.

This chain uses TRBV5-1 with TRBJ2-7; D is possibly TRBD2 (5 bases). V dropped 0 bases and J dropped 7 bases, with 14 bases sitting between them. From germline, CDR1 is SGHRS and CDR2 YFSETQ. The CDR3 is 14 amino acids. The CDR3 nucleotides read TGCGCCAGCAGCTTGGACGAGGGTTTAGGGGAGCAGTACTTC. Its protein product is CASSLDEGLGEQYF.

This clonotype counts as medium-sized. V is TRBV5-1 and J is TRBJ1-1; perhaps TRBD1 as D (5 bases). The CDR3 extends over 13 amino acids. Trimming removed 4 bases from V and 4 bases from J, with 11 bases in between. Germline V CDR1 and CDR2: SGHRS, YFSETQ. The CDR3 spells CASSARGGTEAFF. In nucleotides, the CDR3 is TGCGCCAGCAGCGCACGGGGGGGCACTGAAGCTTTCTTT.

The rearrangement uses TRBV4-1 and TRBJ2-5; 8 nucleotides match TRBD2. Trimming took 1 base from V and 1 from J; bases not matched to a gene: 5. The CDR3 has 16 residues. Germline V gene lookup returns CDR1 MGHRA and CDR2 YSYEKL. The CDR3 here is CASSQGLAGLQETQYF. Written as DNA, the CDR3 is TGCGCCAGCAGCCAAGGATTAGCGGGACTCCAAGAGACCCAGTACTTC.

The V call is TRBV18, the J call TRBJ1-2; D remains unclear. The CDR3 runs 11 residues. Germline V CDR1 and CDR2: KGHSH, LQKENI. Trimming cost V 4 bases and J 6 bases, with 6 bases left between them. CDR3 in amino acids: CASSQVDGYTF. DNA for the CDR3: TGTGCCAGCTCACAGGTGGATGGCTACACCTTC. The entire variable domain, with the rest obtained from reference TRBV18 and TRBJ1-2, is as follows: NAGVMQNPRHLVRRRGQEARLRCSPMKGHSHVYWYRQLPEEGLKFMVYLQKENIIDESGMPKERFSAEFPKEGPSILRIQQVVRGDSAAYFCASSQVDGYTFGSGTRLTVV.

This clonotype showed up just a few times. The chain employs TRBV11-1 and TRBJ2-2; 8 bases match TRBD1. Unmatched junction bases numbered 9, after V lost 0 bases and J lost 6 bases. CDR3 length: 17 amino acids. Germline values: CDR1 SGHAT, CDR2 FQDESV (reference sequence). CDR3 coding DNA: TGTGCCAGCAGCTTAGCCCTTGACAGGGGTTGGTCCGGGGAGCTGTTTTTT. Protein product: CASSLALDRGWSGELFF.

The V call is TRBV5-1, the J call TRBJ2-5; TRBD1 matches 7 bases. CDR1 and CDR2 (germline): SGHRS, YFSETQ. V dropped 0 bases and J dropped 2; count of bases not matched to a gene: 4. There are 15 residues in the CDR3. The CDR3 region has the DNA TGCGCCAGCAGCTTGGGCCTGACAGGGCAAGAGACCCAGTACTTC. Amino acid sequence: CASSLGLTGQETQYF.

This clonotype was recorded a few times. The chain has TRBV5-4 and TRBJ2-2, with TRBD2 matching 15 bases. V was clipped by 4 bases and J by 2 bases; unmatched bases: 6. CDR1 SGHNT and CDR2 YYREEE come from the germline V gene (reference sequence). The CDR3 consists of 18 residues. CDR3 coding DNA: TGTGCCAGCAGCCAAGGGACTAGCGGGGGGCCTAACACCGGGGAGCTGTTTTTT. Amino acid sequence: CASSQGTSGGPNTGELFF.

This clonotype was seen a few times. This rearrangement joins TRBV10-1 to TRBJ2-1; 7 bases agree with TRBD2. With V trimmed by 8 bases and J by 5 bases, 9 bases remained unmatched. Germline CDR1 is WNHNN and CDR2 is SYGVQD (reference sequence). The CDR3 is made up of 14 amino acids. The CDR3 sequence is CASGSGGRHNEQFF. As DNA, the CDR3 is TGCGCCAGCGGTTCGGGCGGGAGACACAATGAGCAGTTCTTC.

The J gene is TRBJ1-2, the V gene TRBV5-8, with TRBD1 matching 8 bases. CDR3 length: 16 residues. J lost 7 bases, V lost 1 base, and 12 bases had no gene match. Germline V gives CDR1 SGHTS, CDR2 YDEGEE. The chain's CDR3 is CASSLFFSRGRVGYTF. The CDR3 DNA is TGTGCCAGCAGCTTGTTCTTTAGCAGGGGGCGCGTTGGCTACACCTTC.

This clonotype was seen more than once but under ten times. This rearrangement joins TRBV7-9 to TRBJ2-3; TRBD1 aligns across 12 bases. The CDR3 is 16 residues long. The V and J ends lost 5 bases and 3 bases, in that order; junction bases with no gene match: 6. In germline, CDR1 is SEHNR, CDR2 FQNEAQ (reference sequence). The CDR3 DNA reads TGTGCCAGCAGCAACCGGGACAGGGGGCGGACAGATACGCAGTATTTT. The encoded protein is CASSNRDRGRTDTQYF. The full variable domain, rest sourced from reference TRBV7-9 and TRBJ2-3, is DTGVSQNPRHKITKRGQNVTFRCDPISEHNRLYWYRQTLGQGPEFLTYFQNEAQLEKSRLLSDRFSAERPKGSFSTLEIQRTEQGDSAMYLCASSNRDRGRTDTQYFGPGTRLTVL.

The chain joins TRBV5-4 to TRBJ2-5, with D possibly being TRBD1 or TRBD2 (5 bases each). This CDR3 region has 14 residues. Germline V lookup: CDR1 SGHNT, CDR2 YYREEE (reference sequence). Trimming took 4 bases from V and 2 from J, leaving 12 bases between them. The CDR3 sequence is CASSPGTLQETQYF. The CDR3 DNA follows: TGTGCCAGCAGCCCTGGGACCTTGCAAGAGACCCAGTACTTC.

The chain employs TRBV7-2 and TRBJ2-7; D uncertain. CDR3 length: 13 amino acids. The germline V gene encodes CDR1 SGHTA and CDR2 FQGNSA. V dropped 5 bases and J dropped 5 bases, with 13 bases sitting between them. The CDR3: CASSASRVDEQYF. DNA of the CDR3: TGTGCCAGCAGCGCATCCCGGGTAGACGAGCAGTACTTC. The whole variable domain, remainder taken from reference TRBV7-2 and TRBJ2-7, is GAGVSQSPSNKVTEKGKDVELRCDPISGHTALYWYRQSLGQGLEFLIYFQGNSAPDKSGLPSDRFSAERTGGSVSTLTIQRTQQEDSAVYLCASSASRVDEQYFGPGTRLTVT.

There are a few counts of this clonotype. The J gene is TRBJ1-2, the V gene TRBV6-1; a possible D gene is TRBD1 (5 bases). The CDR3 covers 12 residues. In germline, CDR1 is MNHNS, CDR2 SASEGT. The V end lost 10 bases, the J end lost 0 bases, and 9 bases lay between the germline ends. The CDR3 coding sequence is TGTGCCACGGGGGAGTCTAACTATGGCTACACCTTC. Encoded protein: CATGESNYGYTF.

Only a few counts were recorded for this clonotype. The rearrangement links TRBV2 to TRBJ2-3, with TRBD2 matching 9 bases. This CDR3 is 14 amino acids long. Germline V CDR1 and CDR2: SNHLY, FYNNEI. Trimming removed 6 bases from V and 6 bases from J; junction bases left unmatched: 7. The CDR3 spells CASRATSGGDTQYF. The CDR3, as DNA: TGTGCCAGCAGAGCGACTAGCGGAGGGGATACGCAGTATTTT.

This clonotype occurred a few times. The chain carries TRBV6-2 or TRBV6-3 and TRBJ2-5; D unclear. The CDR3 runs 16 residues. V was shortened by 7 bases and J by 5 bases, with 23 bases between the two germline ends. Germline V gene data show CDR1 as MNHEY and CDR2 as SVGEGT. CDR3 amino acids: CASKERRWRMGETQYF. In nucleotides, the CDR3 is TGTGCCAGCAAAGAGAGGCGGTGGCGGATGGGGGAGACCCAGTACTTC.

The gene calls are TRBV11-2 and TRBJ2-1; D unresolved. Between the trimmed V and J ends, which lost 5 bases and 2 bases, there was a span of 13 bases. The CDR3 is made up of 15 amino acids. Germline CDR1 and CDR2: SGHAT and FQNNGV. CDR3 sequence (DNA): TGTGCCAGCAGCCCCGGTACGGGCGCCTACAATGAGCAGTTCTTC. Amino acid sequence: CASSPGTGAYNEQFF.

This clonotype was counted between two and nine times. The chain is built from TRBV21-1 and TRBJ2-1; the D segment call TRBD2 is taken from the table without a DNA check. TRBV21-1 is given as a pseudogene. The CDR3 is 16 amino acids. The CDR3 coding sequence is TGTGCCAGCAGCAAAGCTACGGGAGAGGAGTGCAATGAGCAGTTCTTC. Translating it yields CASSKATGEECNEQFF.

The chain joins TRBV29-1 to TRBJ2-3, with TRBD1 matching 8 bases. The germline CDR1 and CDR2 sequences are SQVTM and ANQGSEA. The length of the CDR3 is 14 residues. Trimming took 6 bases from V and 5 from J; bases not matched to a gene: 10. The CDR3 protein is CSVRQGQVVDTQYF. The CDR3 DNA reads as TGCAGCGTCCGACAGGGGCAGGTTGTAGATACGCAGTATTTT.